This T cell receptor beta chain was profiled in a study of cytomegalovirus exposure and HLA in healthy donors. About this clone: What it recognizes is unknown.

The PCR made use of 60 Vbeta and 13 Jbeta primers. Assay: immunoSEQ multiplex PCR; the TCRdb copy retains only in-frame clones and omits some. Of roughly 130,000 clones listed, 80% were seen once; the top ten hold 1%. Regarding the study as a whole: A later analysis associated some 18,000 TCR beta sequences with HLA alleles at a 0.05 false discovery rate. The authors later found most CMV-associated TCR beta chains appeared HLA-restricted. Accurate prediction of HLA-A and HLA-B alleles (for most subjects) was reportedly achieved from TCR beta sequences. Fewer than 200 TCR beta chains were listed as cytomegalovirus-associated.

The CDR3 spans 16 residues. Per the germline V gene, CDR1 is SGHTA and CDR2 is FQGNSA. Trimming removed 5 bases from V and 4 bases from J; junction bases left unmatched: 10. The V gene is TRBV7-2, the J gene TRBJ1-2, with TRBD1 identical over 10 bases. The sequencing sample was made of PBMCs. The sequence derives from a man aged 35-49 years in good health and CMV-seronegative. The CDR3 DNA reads TGTGCCAGCAGCCTAGGTCCGGGACAGGGGCGCTATGGCTACACCTTC. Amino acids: CASSLGPGQGRYGYTF.